Here is one TCR beta chain with its context. The data belong to a study of T cell changes during pregnancy in multiple sclerosis. The V gene end was trimmed by 4 bases and the J gene end by 3 bases; junction bases not matched to a gene: 8. Per the germline V gene, CDR1 is MGHRA and CDR2 is YSYEKL. The CDR3 spans 16 residues. The method was immunoSEQ multiplex PCR; TCRdb's version includes in-frame clones alone and lacks a portion of them. The sample lists fewer than 60,000 clones; approximately 90% were seen once. This material consisted of peripheral blood, taken in the second trimester of pregnancy. The sequence came from a female donor with multiple sclerosis, enrolled in a pregnancy study. V is TRBV4-1 and J is TRBJ1-5; the match to TRBD1 covers 8 bases. This CDR3 reads CASSPRTGFLNQPQHF. CDR3 nucleotides: TGCGCCAGCAGCCCTCGGACAGGGTTCCTCAATCAGCCCCAGCATTTT.